This TCR beta chain was profiled in a study of cytomegalovirus exposure and HLA in healthy donors. The PCR employed 60 Vbeta primers together with 13 Jbeta primers. Only in-frame clones appear in the TCRdb table, and some are missing; sequencing was by immunoSEQ multiplex PCR. Of just over 150,000 clones in the sample, under 85% were seen once. With respect to this clone: The antigen is not known.

Trimming took 6 bases from V and 6 from J, leaving 11 bases between them. CDR3 length equals 13 residues. Germline V gene sequence: CDR1 SGHTA, CDR2 FQGNSA. Study-wide results and limits: The authors confirmed in vitro that a few CMV-associated chains were specific for CMV antigens.

The source is a woman aged 25-40 years in good health and CMV-seronegative. The specimen was PBMCs. The chain couples TRBV7-2 to TRBJ2-2, with D uncertain. CDR3 loop: CASRDPSPGELFF. DNA of the CDR3: TGTGCCAGCAGAGATCCCAGTCCCGGGGAGCTGTTTTTT.